This TCR beta chain was recorded in a study of cytomegalovirus exposure and HLA in healthy donors (dated by TCRdb to the late 2010s). Background on the whole study: An earlier analysis of 550 to 700 of the donors reported approximately 270 Gb of sequence data and roughly 100 million unique TCR beta sequences from around 200 million T cells. About 300 gigabases of sequencing data and around 85 million unique TCR sequences made up an early release that covered several hundred HLA-typed donors. Of the roughly 410 genotyped donors, over 80% were placed in the genetic ancestry cluster associated with self-reported Caucasian donors. The aim of the study was to test whether cataloging public T cell receptors could identify signatures of past pathogen exposure. The study profiled the T cell repertoires of hundreds of subjects by immunosequencing and related them to cytomegalovirus serostatus. A separate validation cohort of 100 to 150 different subjects was used in addition to the roughly 700-subject first cohort. The study combined high-throughput TCR immunosequencing, statistical association of individual TCRs with disease status, and machine learning to predict cytomegalovirus infection status. A later analysis re-examined previously published TCR beta repertoires from more than 600 donors and added high-resolution HLA genotyping to investigate patterns of TCR occurrence. In the later analysis, no new phenotypic data were used to find candidate immune exposures; instead, reliance was placed on TCR beta sequences and their occurrence across donors. In an earlier analysis of 550 to 700 of the donors, high-throughput TCR beta sequencing was used to judge whether each TCR beta V gene segment behaved as functional or pseudogenic. Donor age, sex, ethnicity and CMV serostatus were compiled alongside the repertoire data. A later genetic analysis used genome-wide SNP genotypes for about 65% of the 666 donors, treating that subset as a discovery cohort. Every repertoire in the discovery cohort had been generated on one and the same sequencing platform. HLA typing included class I and class II loci at four-digit resolution. Typing coverage differed by locus: A, B, C, DRB1 and DQB1 were typed in roughly 629-630 donors, DQA1 in 522, DPA1 in some 600, and DPB1 in 400 to 480. Because of strong linkage in the cohort, roughly five DR-DQ haplotypes were treated as single units for association and clustering. Among a few hundred genotyped donors of the cohort, an average of around 240,000 unique TCR beta nucleotide sequences were sequenced per donor, roughly a sixth of them non-productive. Broader findings and caveats from the paper: A total of 150 to 200 TCR beta chains were listed by the study as associated with cytomegalovirus. A further reported finding was that TCR beta sequences accurately predicted the HLA-A and HLA-B alleles for most subjects in the first cohort. In a later analysis, around 17,000 TCR beta sequences were associated with specific HLA alleles at a false discovery rate of 0.05. Only TCR beta chains were sequenced in this cohort, and the absence of alpha or paired-chain data limited detectable features. The presence/absence analyses assumed that sequencing depth was roughly uniform across donors, and that assumption may not be true. In a later analysis, HLA-associated TCR beta chains were found to be more clonally expanded and to have lower generation probabilities than equally common non-associated chains. In both the original and validation cohorts, the classifier was reported to diagnose cytomegalovirus status with high specificity and sensitivity. Most TCR sequences were seen in very few donors, while some public TCRs were found in many individuals. Linkage disequilibrium might explain the correlated functional status among segregating V segments, but an unknown experimental factor could not be excluded. Approximately 18 rarely observed V segments, including chromosome 9 orphons, were excluded from the earlier analysis of almost 600 of the donors because counts were too low. A group of highly shared sequence variants was considered likely to be a technical artifact of the sequencing pipeline. In a later analysis, the rate of TCR association differed among HLA loci, with DRB1 alleles having the most associated TCRs and HLA-C alleles having the fewest. A few of the identified cytomegalovirus-associated TCR beta chains were confirmed in vitro to be specific for cytomegalovirus antigens. Because some donors lacked HLA typing at each locus, the association tests relied only on the typed subset. When HLA alleles, especially DR and DQ, strongly co-occurred, TCR associations were difficult to assign to individual alleles. Compared with the 666-donor mean, donors in an Asian-associated ancestry cluster had fewer N-insertions in productive TCRs, according to a later genetic analysis. In a later analysis, most CMV-associated TCR beta chains were found to appear HLA-restricted, with HLA associations seemingly driven largely by CMV exposure. A later genetic analysis associated a missense DCLRE1C variant with V-gene and J-gene trimming of TCR beta chains, and an independent cohort replicated the association. A later analysis reported that several top co-occurrence clusters appeared linked to parvovirus B19, influenza, CMV and Epstein-Barr virus. Broadly in line with IMGT annotations, most TCR beta V segments showed up in productive rearrangements about 87% or about 30% of the time in an earlier analysis of several hundred of the donors. According to the authors, the approach could potentially be generalized to other disease states and immunological phenotypes. Some IMGT-functional V segments, including TRBV6-2 and TRBV6-3, could not be distinguished by the 87-base-pair reads and were therefore excluded. For the cohort, immune exposure information was limited to CMV serostatus.

This clone was seen a handful of times. There is no known antigen for this receptor. No much larger clone is present one base from it, and per-base qualities are unavailable. Preparation of the library involved the immunoSEQ multiplex PCR assay. A mixture of 60 forward primers for TCR Vbeta segments and 13 reverse primers for TCR Jbeta segments was used in the multiplex PCR. A multiplex PCR assay on genomic DNA amplified the CDR3 region of rearranged TCR beta genes. On the Illumina HiSeq System, the amplified TCR beta libraries were sequenced as 87-base-pair reads. In the source study's methods: Across the 670 or so repertoires, a later analysis counted 75 million to 90 million unique TCR beta chains, some 11 million of which were shared by at least two donors. Raw reads were error-corrected and collapsed into unique sequences with a nearest-neighbor algorithm that merged closely related sequences to remove PCR and sequencing errors. Alignment of CDR3 sequences to IMGT reference sequences was used to assign V, D and J gene segments. Each retained sequence needed at least a six-nucleotide match to both a V gene segment and a J gene segment. A rearrangement counted as productive if the CDR3 had no stop codons and remained in frame with V and J, and every other rearrangement counted as non-productive. Following IMGT convention, CDR3 was defined as the stretch from the second conserved V-encoded cysteine up to the conserved J-encoded phenylalanine. Sequences without an unambiguous match to a single V gene segment were excluded from the earlier analysis of a few hundred of the donors. In an earlier analysis of a few hundred of the donors, V segments were called functional above 56.7% productive rearrangements and were called segregating when the between-donor standard deviation exceeded 5%. A statistical classification framework was developed to diagnose cytomegalovirus status using the catalog of TCR beta chain sequences. In a later analysis, V and J genes were assigned by comparing TCR nucleotide sequences against IMGT/GENE-DB human TR gene sequences. Using the TCRdist pipeline, a later analysis assigned CDR3 sequences along with most-parsimonious VDJ recombination scenarios. In a later analysis, each TCR beta chain was defined by its CDR3 amino acid sequence together with its V-gene family, and reads without a unique V-gene family were excluded. As a way to deal with suspected cross-contamination and a sequencing artifact, a later analysis dropped more than 500 nucleotide sequences that were highly shared and had low generation probability. In a later analysis, a clonal expansion index was calculated for each public chain from normalized within-repertoire ranks of inferred template counts. Generation probabilities in a later analysis came from a VDJ recombination model fitted to out-of-frame rearrangements, and those results were checked against IGoR. In a later analysis, TCR-TCR, TCR-HLA and TCR-CMV co-occurrence was scored with hypergeometric tests, and a repertoire-size bias correction was applied to TCR pairs. To estimate false discovery rates, a later analysis permuted the HLA or CMV assignments 20 times. A later analysis grouped co-occurring TCRs with DBSCAN, adding TCRdist sequence similarity when clustering within HLA-allele-positive subsets. For co-occurrence clustering, repertoires with fewer than 30,000 or more than 120,000 public chains were excluded, along with a handful of repertoires with anomalous nucleotide sharing. TCRdb took this table from immuneACCESS and kept in-frame rearrangements with V and J called. Such tables lack part of the clones; where checked against another copy, unresolved V genes explain under half of the gap, and the rest is unexplained. Clonal size and the V and J genes are those of that table, whereas D and trimming came from the DNA. The sample table holds 140,000 to 150,000 clones, of which nearly 80% were seen once. The ten largest clones capture around 3% of the sample.

In total, just over 650 healthy bone marrow donors made up the cohort. Cohort members were all nominally healthy when sampled, although unrecorded immune exposures were likely present. The donor was CMV seropositive and belonged to the group of 270 or so seropositive cohort members. Every donor gave a peripheral blood sample, and the peripheral blood mononuclear cells from that sample were used for TCR beta sequencing. Genomic DNA extraction from the blood cell samples was performed with the Qiagen DNeasy Blood Extraction Kit. From the cysteine up to the phenylalanine, the CDR3 has a length of 14 residues. Solely the CDR3 DNA is kept, with 42 bases framed from the first base. After removal of 5 bases from V and 7 bases from J, the junction retains 6 bases not matched to a gene. CDR1 SEHNR and CDR2 FQNEAQ are derived from the germline V gene (reference sequence).

The receptor chain draws on TRBV7-9 and TRBJ1-5; 9 bases in between match TRBD1. The sequenced sample was PBMCs. This receptor was identified in a man aged 40-49 years in good health and CMV-seropositive. The CDR3 is CASSPQGAGQPQHF. The DNA reads TGTGCCAGCAGCCCACAGGGGGCCGGGCAGCCCCAGCATTTT.